These 30 T cell receptor beta chains were all obtained from the same sample, sequenced in a study of blood T cell repertoires in COVID-19. Generated by immunoSEQ multiplex PCR, the TCRdb table keeps only in-frame clones and is missing some. Altogether around 63,000 clones are present, roughly 80% being singletons, with the ten largest covering 4.5% to 7%. Specimen: peripheral blood. These receptor sequences come from a woman in her 70s with acute or convalescent COVID-19.

The V and J genes are TRBV2 and TRBJ2-5, with 10 bases matching TRBD1. In germline, CDR1 is SNHLY, CDR2 FYNNEI. J lost 2 bases, V lost 9 bases, and 6 bases had no gene match. The CDR3 covers 14 residues. CDR3 region: CARSPGQGQETQYF. As DNA, the CDR3 is TGTGCCAGATCACCGGGACAGGGGCAAGAGACCCAGTACTTC.

V usage is TRBV3-1 (or the pseudogene TRBV3-2) and J usage is TRBJ2-5; D perhaps matches TRBD2 (5 bases). V was trimmed by 5 bases and J by 5 bases, leaving 15 bases between them. CDR3 length: 14 residues. The germline V gene has CDR1 LGHDT and CDR2 YNNKEL (reference sequence). CDR3 sequence: CASSSGVPWETQYF. The CDR3 region has the DNA TGTGCCAGCAGCTCCGGGGTTCCGTGGGAGACCCAGTACTTC.

This clone was seen a single time. The chain recombines TRBV14 with TRBJ2-1; 8 bases are shared with TRBD2. Germline loops: CDR1 SGHDN, CDR2 FVKESK. Trimming cost V 2 bases and J 2 bases; bases outside gene matches: 11. The CDR3 has 18 amino acids. The CDR3 loop is CASSQFRDGGAPYNEQFF. Written as DNA, the CDR3 is TGTGCCAGCAGCCAATTCCGGGACGGGGGGGCCCCCTACAATGAGCAGTTCTTC.

In its sample, this clone was seen once. This chain links TRBV24-1 with TRBJ2-5; TRBD1 agrees at 12 bases. The CDR3 contains 17 residues. CDR1 and CDR2 from the germline V gene are KGHDR and SFDVKD. J gave up 4 bases and V 5 bases, and 10 bases lay outside the gene matches. The CDR3 DNA reads TGTGCCACCAGTGGCCCGGGACAGGGGGCTTCGGGAGAGACCCAGTACTTC. Translating gives CATSGPGQGASGETQYF.

This clone was counted once. The chain uses TRBV7-9 and TRBJ1-2, with D tentatively TRBD1 (6 bases). Trimming stripped 6 bases from V and 2 bases from J, with 10 bases between. This CDR3 has 13 amino acids. Germline V gene lookup returns CDR1 SEHNR and CDR2 FQNEAQ (reference sequence). The CDR3 sequence: CASSFDRNYGYTF. CDR3 DNA: TGTGCCAGCAGTTTTGACAGGAACTATGGCTACACCTTC.

This chain uses TRBV5-6 with TRBJ2-5, with 8 bases lining up with TRBD1. Trimming at V came to 4 bases and at J to 3 bases, leaving 5 bases not matched to a gene. The CDR3 extends over 14 amino acids. Germline V gene data show CDR1 as SGHDT and CDR2 as YYEEEE. CDR3 sequence reads: CASSQDRVEETQYF. For the CDR3, the DNA is TGTGCCAGCAGCCAGGACAGGGTTGAAGAGACCCAGTACTTC.

V is TRBV7-9 and J is TRBJ2-2; D perhaps matches TRBD2 (5 bases). Per the germline V gene, CDR1 is SEHNR and CDR2 is FQNEAQ (reference sequence). Trimming pared 5 bases from V and 4 bases from J, leaving 14 bases between. This CDR3 has 15 residues. Here the CDR3 DNA reads TGTGCCAGCAGCCCCGGAGGCTTGGCCACCGGGGAGCTGTTTTTT. Translated, it gives CASSPGGLATGELFF.

The rearrangement uses TRBV27 and TRBJ1-5; D gene ambiguous. CDR3 length: 14 residues. The germline V gene encodes CDR1 MNHEY and CDR2 SMNVEV (reference sequence). The V end was cut by 3 bases, the J end by 1 base, with 7 bases between. CDR3 loop: CASSFGASNQPQHF. DNA of the CDR3: TGTGCCAGCAGTTTCGGAGCGAGCAATCAGCCCCAGCATTTT.

This chain connects TRBV5-6 to TRBJ2-3; D is unclear. The CDR3 contains 13 residues. Trimming took 0 bases from V and 6 from J, leaving 8 bases between them. Germline values: CDR1 SGHDT, CDR2 YYEEEE. CDR3 protein: CASSLGRYDTQYF. Written as DNA, the CDR3 is TGTGCCAGCAGCTTGGGCAGGTACGATACGCAGTATTTT. Drawing the rest from reference TRBV5-6 and TRBJ2-3, the complete variable domain is DAGVTQSPTHLIKTRGQQVTLRCSPKSGHDTVSWYQQALGQGPQFIFQYYEEEERQRGNFPDRFSGHQFPNYSSELNVNALLLGDSALYLCASSLGRYDTQYFGPGTRLTVL.

This sequence joins TRBV7-2 and TRBJ1-2; 8 positions match TRBD1. Germline CDR1 reads SGHTA; CDR2 reads FQGNSA. The CDR3 is 12 residues long. Trimming cost V 5 bases and J 7 bases; bases outside gene matches: 3. The CDR3 DNA follows: TGTGCCAGCAGCCTAGACAGGGGTGGCTACACCTTC. Encoded protein: CASSLDRGGYTF.

V is TRBV5-1 and J is TRBJ2-5, with 12 bases fitting TRBD2. Germline CDR1 and CDR2: SGHRS and YFSETQ. This CDR3 has 18 amino acids. The J segment lost 5 bases and the V segment lost 0 bases, leaving 11 bases of the junction unmatched. The CDR3 DNA reads as TGCGCCAGCAGCTTGGCGGGTCCCCTAGCGGGGGGGCATGAGACCCAGTACTTC. Protein: CASSLAGPLAGGHETQYF.

This chain links TRBV24-1 with TRBJ2-3, with TRBD1 matching over 7 bases. J was trimmed by 2 bases and V by 1 base; bases with no gene match: 2. This CDR3 is 15 amino acids long. Per germline, CDR1 KGHDR and CDR2 SFDVKD. CDR3 DNA sequence: TGTGCCACCAGTGATTTAGGGGGCTACACAGATACGCAGTATTTT. It encodes CATSDLGGYTDTQYF.

V and J are TRBV2 and TRBJ1-2; D remains ambiguous. V lost 7 bases and J lost 4, with 19 bases in between. The CDR3 is 15 residues long. Germline V gives CDR1 SNHLY, CDR2 FYNNEI. The CDR3 spells CASIFTPRDSYGYTF. DNA of the CDR3: TGTGCCAGCATTTTTACTCCTCGGGATTCCTATGGCTACACCTTC.

V is TRBV7-9 and J is TRBJ1-2, with D possibly TRBD1 on 5 matching bases. The ends were cut back, 1 base at V and 8 bases at J, with 17 bases in the middle. The CDR3 length is 15 residues. Germline CDR1 SEHNR, CDR2 FQNEAQ (reference sequence). This CDR3 reads CASSLVQGGRGGYTF. CDR3 DNA sequence: TGTGCCAGCAGCTTAGTTCAGGGAGGCAGAGGGGGCTACACCTTC.

The chain recombines TRBV5-1 with TRBJ2-3; 12 bases align to TRBD2. The CDR3 contains 15 residues. Germline-derived CDR1 and CDR2 are SGHRS and YFSETQ. Trimming removed 2 bases from V and 4 bases from J; junction bases left unmatched: 2. The CDR3 loop reads CASSLLAGGSDTQYF. DNA of the CDR3: TGCGCCAGCAGCTTACTAGCGGGGGGCTCAGATACGCAGTATTTT.

This clone was detected only a few times. The chain recombines TRBV6-1 with TRBJ1-3; D is ambiguous. Looked up from germline, CDR1 is MNHNS and CDR2 is SASEGT. CDR3 length equals 16 residues. V dropped 3 bases and J dropped 2 bases, with 14 bases sitting between them. The CDR3 sequence is CASSDPRKRTGNTIYF. The CDR3 DNA follows: TGTGCCAGCAGTGACCCCAGGAAACGAACTGGAAACACCATATATTTT.

V usage is TRBV20-1 and J usage is TRBJ2-5; D is uncertain. V was trimmed by 3 bases and J by 6 bases, leaving 11 bases between them. Germline CDR1 and CDR2: DFQATT and SNEGSKA (reference sequence). The CDR3 loop spans 12 amino acids. The DNA of the CDR3 is TGCAGTGCTAGTCTGCAGGCCCAGACCCAGTACTTC. Protein product: CSASLQAQTQYF.

The chain couples TRBV7-9 to TRBJ2-1; D not certain. This CDR3 has 13 residues. Germline V lookup: CDR1 SEHNR, CDR2 FQNEAQ (reference sequence). The ends were cut back, 0 bases at V and 8 bases at J, with 8 bases in the middle. CDR3 sequence (DNA): TGTGCCAGCAGCTTAGCACGGGTCGATGAGCAGTTCTTC. The encoded protein is CASSLARVDEQFF. The full variable domain, in which reference TRBV7-9 and TRBJ2-1 provide the parts outside the CDR3, is DTGVSQNPRHKITKRGQNVTFRCDPISEHNRLYWYRQTLGQGPEFLTYFQNEAQLEKSRLLSDRFSAERPKGSFSTLEIQRTEQGDSAMYLCASSLARVDEQFFGPGTRLTVL.

About this clone itself: Other DNA sequences in this specimen translate into the identical CDR3. The chain employs TRBV9 and TRBJ2-5; 9 nucleotides agree with TRBD2. The CDR3 loop spans 14 amino acids. J gave up 5 bases and V 3 bases, and 5 bases lay outside the gene matches. CDR1 is SGDLS and CDR2 is YYNGEE in the germline V gene. The CDR3 loop is CASSEGLAAETQYF. CDR3 in DNA: TGTGCCAGCAGCGAGGGACTAGCTGCGGAGACCCAGTACTTC.

This clone is a singleton in its sample. The genes are TRBV5-1 and TRBJ2-1, with a tentative D call TRBD2 (6 bases). V lost 5 bases and J lost 10, with 22 bases in between. Germline-derived CDR1 and CDR2 are SGHRS and YFSETQ. This CDR3 comprises 15 residues. In nucleotides, the CDR3 is TGCGCCAGCAGGAGAGGCCTACTAGCTACATCCGAGCAGTTCTTC. This encodes CASRRGLLATSEQFF. Full variable domain (remainder filled in from reference TRBV5-1 and TRBJ2-1): KAGVTQTPRYLIKTRGQQVTLSCSPISGHRSVSWYQQTPGQGLQFLFEYFSETQRNKGNFPGRFSGRQFSNSRSEMNVSTLELGDSALYLCASRRGLLATSEQFFGPGTRLTVL.

This clone was picked up a small number of times. The chain links TRBV4-1 to TRBJ2-7; the match to TRBD2 covers 14 bases. The V gene's germline CDR1 is MGHRA and CDR2 YSYEKL. Trimming cost V 8 bases and J 7 bases; bases outside gene matches: 7. This CDR3 region has 14 residues. DNA of the CDR3: TGCGCCAGCCGACTAGCGGGGGGGTTTGGGGAGCAGTACTTC. Protein sequence: CASRLAGGFGEQYF.

Written as DNA, the CDR3 is TGTGCCAGCAACGACAGGGGTAATTCACCCCTCCACTTT. It yields the protein CASNDRGNSPLHF. The chain carries TRBV28 and TRBJ1-6, with 8 bases identical to TRBD1. Unmatched junction bases numbered 2, after V lost 7 bases and J lost 6 bases. Germline V gene sequence: CDR1 MDHEN, CDR2 SYDVKM. The length of the CDR3 is 13 residues.

This clone has a single count. The rearrangement links TRBV21-1 to TRBJ1-5; the table assigns TRBD1, which was not confirmed against the DNA. TRBV21-1 is given as a pseudogene. The CDR3 contains 18 residues. The CDR3 coding sequence is TGTGCCAGCAGCAAAGACCAGGGCGAAGATAGCAGCAATCAGCCCCAGCATTTT. It specifies CASSKDQGEDSSNQPQHF.

The chain combines TRBV9 with TRBJ1-3; the D gene is possibly TRBD1 (6 bases). There are 14 residues in the CDR3. The V and J ends lost 6 bases and 5 bases respectively, with 15 bases between them. Germline CDR1 and CDR2: SGDLS and YYNGEE. CDR3 sequence (DNA): TGTGCCAGCACCAGGGGTCGAGGAAGAAACACCATATATTTT. Amino acid sequence: CASTRGRGRNTIYF. The variable domain in full, completed from reference TRBV9 and TRBJ1-3, reads DSGVTQTPKHLITATGQRVTLRCSPRSGDLSVYWYQQSLDQGLQFLIQYYNGEERAKGNILERFSAQQFPDLHSELNLSSLELGDSALYFCASTRGRGRNTIYFGEGSWLTVV.

Written as DNA, the CDR3 is TGTGCCAGCAGCCCCACAGATCCAACCTACGAGCAGTACTTC. Protein sequence: CASSPTDPTYEQYF. The chain links TRBV5-5 to TRBJ2-7; D is undetermined. With 4 bases removed from V and 2 bases from J, the gap between germline ends came to 13 bases. The CDR3 runs to 14 residues. Per germline, CDR1 SGHKS and CDR2 YYEKEE (reference sequence).

V and J are TRBV5-4 and TRBJ1-2, with 7 positions matching TRBD1. The V gene end was trimmed by 2 bases and the J gene end by 8 bases; junction bases not matched to a gene: 9. The germline gives CDR1 SGHNT, CDR2 YYREEE (reference sequence). The CDR3 is 14 amino acids. This CDR3 is CASSFLDRAAGYTF. CDR3 sequence (DNA): TGTGCCAGCAGCTTCCTCGACAGGGCGGCGGGCTACACCTTC.

The CDR3 DNA follows: TGTGCCAGCAGCCACCGCGGGGGCCGTCTGGAGACCCAGTACTTC. As protein: CASSHRGGRLETQYF. The rearrangement uses TRBV3-1 (or the pseudogene TRBV3-2) and TRBJ2-5, with TRBD2 as a possible D gene (7 bases). Germline CDR1 and CDR2: LGHDT and YNNKEL (reference sequence). This CDR3 has 15 residues. Trimming stripped 3 bases from V and 5 bases from J, with 16 bases between.

The chain joins TRBV7-2 to TRBJ2-5; no clear D gene. The CDR3 has 13 residues. CDR1 is SGHTA, CDR2 FQGNSA, per germline. Trimming took off 5 bases at V and 5 bases at J, with 12 bases between the two ends. This CDR3 reads CASSAQVGETQYF. The CDR3 DNA reads as TGTGCCAGCAGCGCTCAGGTTGGGGAGACCCAGTACTTC. The complete variable domain, with remaining parts taken from reference TRBV7-2 and TRBJ2-5, reads GAGVSQSPSNKVTEKGKDVELRCDPISGHTALYWYRQSLGQGLEFLIYFQGNSAPDKSGLPSDRFSAERTGGSVSTLTIQRTQQEDSAVYLCASSAQVGETQYFGPGTRLLVL.

The chain is built from TRBV19 and TRBJ1-5; a possible D gene is TRBD1 (5 bases). There are 14 residues in the CDR3. V was shortened by 5 bases and J by 4 bases, with 12 bases between the two germline ends. Germline V gives CDR1 LNHDA, CDR2 SQIVND (reference sequence). CDR3 amino acids: CASSFDRGNQPQHF. The CDR3 region has the DNA TGTGCCAGTAGTTTCGATCGGGGGAATCAGCCCCAGCATTTT. The full variable domain, with the rest looked up from reference TRBV19 and TRBJ1-5, is DGGITQSPKYLFRKEGQNVTLSCEQNLNHDAMYWYRQDPGQGLRLIYYSQIVNDFQKGDIAEGYSVSREKKESFPLTVTSAQKNPTAFYLCASSFDRGNQPQHFGDGTRLSIL.

The V and J genes are TRBV14 and TRBJ2-7; 7 bases fit TRBD2. J was trimmed by 0 bases and V by 4 bases; bases with no gene match: 6. The CDR3 has 15 residues. The germline V gene has CDR1 SGHDN and CDR2 FVKESK. CDR3 in amino acids: CASSLGTTSSYEQYF. The CDR3 DNA reads as TGTGCCAGCAGCCTCGGGACTACAAGCTCCTACGAGCAGTACTTC.